The 17 T cell receptor beta chains below come from one sample, sequenced in a study of shared T cell receptors in the human thymus (dated by TCRdb to 2020 to 2023). Libraries were made using the immunoSEQ multiplex PCR assay. In its TCRdb copy, this immuneACCESS table keeps in-frame sequences only and misses some clones. Where compared with another copy, unresolved V genes explain less than half of these, and the others have no known cause. The sample has 550,000 to 800,000 clones on record, 75% to 90% of them singletons. The ten largest account for over 0.008% of the sample. In addition, the sample was reused for a study of human thymus T cells.

Sequencing input: thymocytes. These receptors came from a girl less than two years old with a congenital heart defect. Donor details come from another sample of the same person, matched by shared clones.

The CDR3 is CASSSNSRKGDRQPQHF. Written as DNA, the CDR3 is TGTGCCAGCAGTTCTAACTCACGAAAAGGGGATCGACAGCCCCAGCATTTT. The chain recombines TRBV27 with TRBJ1-5; perhaps TRBD1 as D (5 bases). Trimming pared 4 bases from V and 7 bases from J, leaving 23 bases between. CDR1 and CDR2 (germline): MNHEY, SMNVEV (reference sequence). This CDR3 has 17 amino acids.

The rearrangement joins TRBV7-8 to TRBJ1-3, with 8 nucleotides matching TRBD1. CDR1 and CDR2 (germline): SGHVS, FQNEAQ. This CDR3 has 17 residues. The J segment lost 4 bases and the V segment lost 3 bases, leaving 11 bases of the junction unmatched. CDR3: CASSFRGHRGRGNTIYF. DNA for the CDR3: TGTGCCAGCAGCTTCCGAGGGCACAGGGGGAGAGGAAACACCATATATTTT.

The V call is TRBV4-3, the J call TRBJ1-1, with D unclear. The CDR3 consists of 17 residues. The V end was cut by 0 bases, the J end by 2 bases, with 16 bases between. Germline CDR1 and CDR2: LGHNA and YSLEER. The CDR3 DNA is TGCGCCAGCAGCCAAGAATTGTTGACTCAACCTAACACTGAAGCTTTCTTT. Amino acid sequence: CASSQELLTQPNTEAFF.

The V and J genes are TRBV5-1 and TRBJ2-5; 14 positions agree with TRBD2. Unmatched junction bases numbered 10, after V lost 7 bases and J lost 2 bases. CDR1 and CDR2 from the germline V gene are SGHRS and YFSETQ. The CDR3 runs 17 residues. The CDR3 DNA sequence: TGCGCCAGCTCCTACGGGGGACTAGCGGGGGCACAAGAGACCCAGTACTTC. Residues: CASSYGGLAGAQETQYF.

The rearrangement links TRBV25-1 to TRBJ2-3, with 7 bases aligning to TRBD2. The germline gives CDR1 MGHDK, CDR2 SYGVNS. This CDR3 comprises 16 residues. V trimming: 2 bases; J trimming: 1 base; junction bases outside the gene matches: 6. CDR3 sequence (DNA): TGTGCCAGCAGTGAAGGGAGGAGCGGGGGCACAGATACGCAGTATTTT. It encodes CASSEGRSGGTDTQYF.

The chain links TRBV19 to TRBJ1-2, with 7 bases aligning to TRBD1. The germline CDR1 and CDR2 sequences are LNHDA and SQIVND (reference sequence). This CDR3 spans 16 amino acids. With 3 bases clipped from V and 4 bases from J, the junction kept 11 bases outside the gene matches. The CDR3 here is CASSMDPGQTFYGYTF. Here the CDR3 DNA reads TGTGCCAGTAGTATGGACCCGGGACAGACTTTCTATGGCTACACCTTC. Looking up the rest from reference TRBV19 and TRBJ1-2 gives the full variable domain: DGGITQSPKYLFRKEGQNVTLSCEQNLNHDAMYWYRQDPGQGLRLIYYSQIVNDFQKGDIAEGYSVSREKKESFPLTVTSAQKNPTAFYLCASSMDPGQTFYGYTFGSGTRLTVV.

This clone was seen only once. This sequence joins TRBV15 and TRBJ1-2; D may be TRBD1 (5 bases). Between the trimmed V and J ends, which lost 2 bases and 2 bases, there was a span of 6 bases. CDR1 and CDR2 from the germline V gene are LNHNV and YYDKDF (reference sequence). This CDR3 is 13 amino acids long. The DNA of the CDR3 is TGTGCCACCAGCAGACGGGGGAACTATGGCTACACCTTC. Amino acids: CATSRRGNYGYTF.

This clone has only a few counts. V gene TRBV19 combines with J gene TRBJ2-5, with 14 bases lining up with TRBD2. CDR1 and CDR2 (germline): LNHDA, SQIVND (reference sequence). This CDR3 has 18 amino acids. V dropped 6 bases and J dropped 0; count of bases not matched to a gene: 9. The CDR3 reads CASSPGTSGGPYQETQYF. Written as DNA, the CDR3 is TGTGCCAGTAGCCCCGGGACTAGCGGGGGCCCGTACCAAGAGACCCAGTACTTC.

V and J are TRBV25-1 and TRBJ2-2; possible D gene TRBD2, 6 bases. The CDR3 has 16 residues. The germline V gene has CDR1 MGHDK and CDR2 SYGVNS. The germline V and J ends were trimmed by 6 bases and 1 base, with 15 bases remaining between them. The CDR3 DNA sequence: TGTGCCAGCAGAACGAATTTGGGGGGGAACACCGGGGAGCTGTTTTTT. It yields the protein CASRTNLGGNTGELFF.

This clone showed up just once. V usage is TRBV9 and J usage is TRBJ2-7, with TRBD1 matching over 11 bases. Per germline, CDR1 SGDLS and CDR2 YYNGEE. Germline trimming cut 3 bases from V and 7 bases from J; bases unmatched to any gene: 9. This CDR3 is built from 15 residues. The CDR3 protein is CASSGSRDRGKEQYF. As DNA, the CDR3 is TGTGCCAGCAGCGGTTCCCGGGACAGGGGGAAGGAGCAGTACTTC.

The chain carries TRBV29-1 and TRBJ1-1; tentatively, D is TRBD1 (6 bases). This CDR3 has 13 residues. Trimming pared 4 bases from V and 7 bases from J, leaving 16 bases between. Looked up from germline, CDR1 is SQVTM and CDR2 is ANQGSEA. This CDR3 reads CSVAGGGRNEAFF. CDR3 sequence (DNA): TGCAGCGTTGCGGGGGGGGGCAGGAATGAAGCTTTCTTT.

This chain uses TRBV12-5 with TRBJ1-5; 8 bases line up with TRBD1. The CDR3 is made up of 18 amino acids. Per the germline V gene, CDR1 is LGHNT and CDR2 is FRNRAP. V lost 6 bases to trimming and J lost 3 bases; unmatched junction nucleotides: 16. This chain's CDR3 is CASGFNTPGQVVNQPQHF. The CDR3 region has the DNA TGTGCTAGTGGCTTCAACACCCCGGGACAGGTAGTCAATCAGCCCCAGCATTTT.

This rearrangement joins TRBV7-2 to TRBJ2-7; D is uncertain. The germline gives CDR1 SGHTA, CDR2 FQGNSA. CDR3 length: 18 residues. V lost 1 base, J lost 0 bases, and 19 bases lay in between. CDR3 sequence reads: CASSLDSSWPHSSYEQYF. As DNA, the CDR3 is TGTGCCAGCAGCTTAGACAGCTCTTGGCCCCATAGCTCCTACGAGCAGTACTTC.

The chain combines TRBV6-5 with TRBJ2-7, with 7 positions matching TRBD1. J was trimmed by 3 bases and V by 4 bases; bases with no gene match: 12. The CDR3 loop spans 16 amino acids. Germline loops: CDR1 MNHEY, CDR2 SVGAGI. CDR3 sequence (DNA): TGTGCCAGCAGTTGCATATCCAGACAGGGTGTCTACGAGCAGTACTTC. The encoded protein is CASSCISRQGVYEQYF.

The gene calls are TRBV19 and TRBJ1-2; the D is unclear. The germline CDR1 and CDR2 sequences are LNHDA and SQIVND (reference sequence). This CDR3 contains 16 residues. V was shortened by 7 bases and J by 2 bases, with 20 bases between the two germline ends. CDR3 DNA: TGTGCCAGTACGACCACCGACACCCCAACAAACTATGGCTACACCTTC. Encoded protein: CASTTTDTPTNYGYTF.

V is TRBV5-1 and J is TRBJ2-5; 13 bases align to TRBD2. The germline V gene has CDR1 SGHRS and CDR2 YFSETQ. The V gene end was trimmed by 4 bases and the J gene end by 4 bases; junction bases not matched to a gene: 7. The CDR3 runs 16 residues. The DNA for the CDR3 is TGCGCCAGCAGCCCCACTAGCGGGGGGGCCCGAGAGACCCAGTACTTC. Its translation is CASSPTSGGARETQYF.

V is TRBV11-2 and J is TRBJ2-5, with a possible D match to TRBD1 (6 bases). CDR3 size: 14 residues. Looked up from germline, CDR1 is SGHAT and CDR2 is FQNNGV. V lost 1 base, J lost 5 bases, and 11 bases lay in between. CDR3 in DNA: TGTGCCAGCAGCTTAGGCGCAGGGGATGAGACCCAGTACTTC. Encoded protein: CASSLGAGDETQYF.